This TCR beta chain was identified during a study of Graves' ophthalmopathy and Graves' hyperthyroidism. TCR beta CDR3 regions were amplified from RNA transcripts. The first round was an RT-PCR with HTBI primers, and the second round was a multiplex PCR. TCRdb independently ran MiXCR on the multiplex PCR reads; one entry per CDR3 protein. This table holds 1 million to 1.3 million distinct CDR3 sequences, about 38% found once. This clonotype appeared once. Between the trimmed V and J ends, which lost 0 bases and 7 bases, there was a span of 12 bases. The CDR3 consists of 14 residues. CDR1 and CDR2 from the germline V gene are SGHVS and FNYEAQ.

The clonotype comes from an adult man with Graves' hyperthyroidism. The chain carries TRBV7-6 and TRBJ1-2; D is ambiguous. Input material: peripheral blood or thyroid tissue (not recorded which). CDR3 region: CASSLASPGIGYTF. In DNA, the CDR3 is TGTGCCAGCAGCTTAGCGTCGCCGGGGATTGGCTACACCTTC.